This is a list of T cell receptor beta chains from one sample in a study of T cells in Graves' hyperthyroidism and ophthalmopathy. In TCRdb, the multiplex PCR reads were re-called with MiXCR into one record per CDR3 protein. The table shows about 480,000 distinct CDR3 sequences, with 24% occurring only once. The sequenced material came from blood. Every receptor here comes from a woman aged 25-40 years with Graves' ophthalmopathy. The CDR3 runs from the conserved cysteine through the conserved F or W. The D gene is left open where the match is weak. Only part of the rows carry a size: once, few, many, or a class if the clone is expanded.

>TRBJ1-1|NA|TRBV19|NA
TGTGCCAGTAGTCTACAGGGACACACTGAAGCTTTCTTT
CASSLQGHTEAFF
>TRBJ2-7|TRBD1|TRBV4-1|few
TGCGCCAGCAGCGACCCGGGACAGGCTTTCTACGAGCAGTACTTC
CASSDPGQAFYEQYF
>TRBJ2-2|NA|TRBV7-3|NA
TGTGCCAGCAGCCCTTTTTTCACCGGGGAGCTGTTTTTT
CASSPFFTGELFF
>TRBJ2-1|NA|TRBV24-1|NA
TGTGCCACCACCTCAAGTGGCAGGGGGGCCTCCCACAATGAGCAGTTCTTC
CATTSSGRGASHNEQFF
>TRBJ1-2|NA|TRBV6-1|NA
TGTGCCAGCAGTGAACTGACAGGCCCCAACTATGGCTACACCTTC
CASSELTGPNYGYTF
>TRBJ2-7|NA|TRBV29-1|NA
TGCAGCGTTGCCTACGGGGGAAACGAGCAGTACTTC
CSVAYGGNEQYF
>TRBJ2-7|TRBD1|TRBV4-1|many
TGCGCCAGCAGCCAAGTCACCGGGACAGGGGCGCACGAGCAGTACTTC
CASSQVTGTGAHEQYF
>TRBJ1-1|TRBD1|TRBV29-1|many
TGCAGCGTAGCGGGGACAGAGAACACTGAAGCTTTCTTT
CSVAGTENTEAFF
>TRBJ2-5|NA|TRBV7-2|many
TGTGCCAGCAGCTTAGGCGCGGCCGTGGAGACCCAGTACTTC
CASSLGAAVETQYF
>TRBJ2-7|NA|TRBV5-1|many
TGCGCCAGCAGCCCTACAGATCAGGACTACGAGCAGTACTTC
CASSPTDQDYEQYF
>TRBJ2-2|NA|TRBV2|NA
TGTGCCAGTTCTCTTCTGGGAGAGGGCACCGGGGAGCTGTTTTTT
CASSLLGEGTGELFF
>TRBJ1-1|TRBD1|TRBV2|many
TGTGCCAGCAGTGAGCGCAGGGGGACTGAAGCTTTCTTT
CASSERRGTEAFF
>TRBJ2-2|TRBD1|TRBV11-3|many
TGTGCCAGCAGCTTCGACAGGGCGAACACCGGGGAGCTGTTTTTT
CASSFDRANTGELFF
>TRBJ2-5|NA|TRBV29-1|few
TGCAGCGTGACCCTCGGGTCGGAGGGGACCCAGTACTTC
CSVTLGSEGTQYF
>TRBJ1-2|TRBD1|TRBV7-8|many
TGTGCCAGCAGCTTAGCAGACAGGGTCCCCCTCGGCTACACCTTC
CASSLADRVPLGYTF
>TRBJ1-1|NA|TRBV4-2|many
TGTGCCAGCAGCCAAGAGGGCAGGGGTGGCACTGAAGCTTTCTTT
CASSQEGRGGTEAFF
>TRBJ2-7|NA|TRBV7-1|many
TGTGCCAGCAGCTCACGCACCAGGGGGGTTGAACCTTTCGTCGGGTTTTACGAGCAGTACTTC
CASSSRTRGVEPFVGFYEQYF
>TRBJ1-1|TRBD1|TRBV4-1|few
TGCGCCAGCAGCCAAGATCCTAAGGGGGCAGACACTGAAGCTTTCTTT
CASSQDPKGADTEAFF
>TRBJ1-1|NA|TRBV5-1|many
TGCGCCAGCAGCTTGAAAGCGAACACTGAAGCTTTCTTT
CASSLKANTEAFF
>TRBJ2-6|NA|TRBV6-8|NA
TGTGCCAGCAGGTCCCCCACCTCTAGTGGCCGCTCTGGGGCCAACGTCCTGACTTTC
CASRSPTSSGRSGANVLTF
>TRBJ1-1|NA|TRBV12-3/TRBV12-4|many
TGTGCCAGCTCCCTGGCAGGCTTCTCTGAAGCTTTCTTT
CASSLAGFSEAFF
>TRBJ2-3|NA|TRBV20-1|many
TGCAGTGCTCAGCAGTATACGCAGTATTTT
CSAQQYTQYF
>TRBJ1-6|NA|TRBV4-2|NA
TGTGCCAGCAGCCAAGAGGAGAGCTCCTATAATTCACCCCTCCACTTT
CASSQEESSYNSPLHF
>TRBJ2-7|NA|TRBV29-1|many
TGCAGCGTCGTTCAGGGGTCTATTTACGAGCAGTACTTC
CSVVQGSIYEQYF
>TRBJ1-2|NA|TRBV20-1|many
TGCAGTGCAGAGTATGGCTACACCTTC
CSAEYGYTF